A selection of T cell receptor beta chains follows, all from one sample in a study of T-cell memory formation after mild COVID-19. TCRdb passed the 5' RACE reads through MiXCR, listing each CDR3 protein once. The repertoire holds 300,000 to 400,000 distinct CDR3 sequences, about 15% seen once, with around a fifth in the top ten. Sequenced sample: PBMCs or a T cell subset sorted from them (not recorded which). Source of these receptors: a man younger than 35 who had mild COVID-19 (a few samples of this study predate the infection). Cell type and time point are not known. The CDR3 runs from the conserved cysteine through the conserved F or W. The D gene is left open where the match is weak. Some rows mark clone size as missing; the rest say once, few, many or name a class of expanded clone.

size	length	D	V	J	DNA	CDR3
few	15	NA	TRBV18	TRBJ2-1	TGTGCCAGCTCACCACAGGGTCTGTCCTACAATGAGCAGTTCTTC	CASSPQGLSYNEQFF
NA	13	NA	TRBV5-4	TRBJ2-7	TGTGCCAGCAGCTTGGATGGGTTACGGGAGCAGTACTTC	CASSLDGLREQYF
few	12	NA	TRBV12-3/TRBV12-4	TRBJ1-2	TGTGCCAGCAGTTGGCAGGGTGGAGGCTACACCTTC	CASSWQGGGYTF
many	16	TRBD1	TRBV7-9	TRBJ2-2	TGTGCCAGCAGCTTACTACAGGGGGCGTGGATCGGGGAGCTGTTTTTT	CASSLLQGAWIGELFF
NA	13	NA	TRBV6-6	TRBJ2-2	TGTGCCAGCACTCCGGGAAGGGCCGGGGAGCTGTTTTTT	CASTPGRAGELFF
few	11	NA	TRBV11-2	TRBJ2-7	TGTGCCAGCAGCCTTAATTGGGAGCAGTACTTC	CASSLNWEQYF
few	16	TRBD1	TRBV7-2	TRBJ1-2	TGTGCCAGCAGCCTACGGACAGGGGCAGATAACTATGGCTACACCTTC	CASSLRTGADNYGYTF
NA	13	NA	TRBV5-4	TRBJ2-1	TGTGCCAGCAGCTGGGACAATTGGAATGAGCAGTTCTTC	CASSWDNWNEQFF
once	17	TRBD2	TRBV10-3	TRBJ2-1	TGTGCCATCAGTCCCGGACTAGCGGGGAGCTCCTACAATGAGCAGTTCTTC	CAISPGLAGSSYNEQFF
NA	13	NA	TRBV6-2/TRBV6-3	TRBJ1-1	TGTGCCAGCAGTTTTACCCGATGGGCTGAAGCTTTCTTT	CASSFTRWAEAFF
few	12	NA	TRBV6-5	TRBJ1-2	TGTGCCAGCAGGTGGCCTGGGGAAGGCTACACCTTC	CASRWPGEGYTF
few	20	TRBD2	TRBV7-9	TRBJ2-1	TGTGCCAGCAGCTTAGCCCCCGGGACTAGCGGGGGGGCATCCTACAATGAGCAGTTCTTC	CASSLAPGTSGGASYNEQFF
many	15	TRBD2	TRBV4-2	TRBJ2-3	TGTGCCAGCAGCCGAGGACTAGCGGGGACAGATACGCAGTATTTT	CASSRGLAGTDTQYF
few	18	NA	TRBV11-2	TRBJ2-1	TGTGCCAGCAGCTTAGGGCATACAGGGACCCCAATATACAATGAGCAGTTCTTC	CASSLGHTGTPIYNEQFF
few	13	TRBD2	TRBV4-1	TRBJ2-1	TGCGCCAGCAGCCAAGAACTAGCGAATGAGCAGTTCTTC	CASSQELANEQFF
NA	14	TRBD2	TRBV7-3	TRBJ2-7	TGTGCCAGCAGCTTAACGGGAGGGACCTACGAGCAGTACTTC	CASSLTGGTYEQYF
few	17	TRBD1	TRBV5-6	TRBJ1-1	TGTGCCAGCAGCTTGGCCGGGACAGCTCTCCGCGCTCAAGAAGCTTTCTTT	CASSLAGTALRAQEAFF